The clone carrying this TCR beta chain showed up just a few times. Antigen: not known. This specimen belongs to a study of shared clonotypes between healthy human individuals. Trimming stripped 3 bases from V and 0 bases from J, with 12 bases between. The CDR3 runs to 14 residues. Germline V gene lookup returns CDR1 GTSNPN and CDR2 SVGIG (reference sequence). Clones were sequenced by immunoSEQ multiplex PCR, and TCRdb holds only the in-frame ones, with some missing. The data show 150,000 to 200,000 clones, 66% seen once. Study conclusions and caveats: Rarefaction demonstrated incomplete sorted-subset sequencing despite large depth. Estimated clonotype richness was generally higher in naive than memory subsets.

This chain joins TRBV30 and TRBJ2-7; D is possibly TRBD2 (5 bases). This clonotype was obtained from a man aged 25-45 years in good health. Sequenced sample: memory CD4+ T cells sorted from blood. The sample's subset: CD45RA-negative fraction. This CDR3 reads CAWSVGVGSYEQYF. The CDR3 nucleotides read TGTGCCTGGAGCGTCGGGGTGGGCTCCTACGAGCAGTACTTC.